This is a list of T cell receptor beta chains from one sample in a study of identical twins. TCRdb reprocessed the 5' RACE reads with MiXCR, giving one entry per CDR3 protein. The data show about 100,000 distinct CDR3 sequences, with around 5.5% seen just once and approximately 12% held by the top ten. The sequenced material came from memory T cells sorted from blood. These receptors were taken from a woman aged 45-65 years in good health. Each CDR3 is given with its conserved first and last residue. D genes are given only for firm matches. Clone size is given for some rows only: seen once, a few or many times, or a class if the clone is expanded.

V,size,J,D,length,DNA,CDR3
TRBV12-3/TRBV12-4,-,TRBJ2-7,TRBD2,14,TGTGCCAGCAAGATACTAGCGGGAGCTTACGAGCAGTACTTC,CASKILAGAYEQYF
TRBV7-9,-,TRBJ1-1,-,16,TGTGCCAGCAGCTTTGAGGGGAGGGGAGGGAACACTGAAGCTTTCTTT,CASSFEGRGGNTEAFF
TRBV20-1,few,TRBJ1-2,-,12,TGCAGTGCTAGTCTAGATACCTATGGCTACACCTTC,CSASLDTYGYTF
TRBV2,-,TRBJ2-7,-,13,TGTGCCAGCAGTAGGGACGCCGGCTACGAGCAGTACTTC,CASSRDAGYEQYF
TRBV12-3/TRBV12-4,many,TRBJ1-1,-,13,TGTGCCAGCAAGCGCGCGGTGAACACTGAAGCTTTCTTT,CASKRAVNTEAFF
TRBV12-3/TRBV12-4,many,TRBJ1-4,TRBD1,14,TGTGCCAGCAGGGACGGACAGGGGAATGAAAAACTGTTTTTT,CASRDGQGNEKLFF
TRBV7-6,-,TRBJ2-5,-,14,TGTGCCAGCAGCTTAGCGGGTGCGGCGGAGACCCAGTACTTC,CASSLAGAAETQYF
TRBV5-4,many,TRBJ2-1,-,13,TGTGCCAGCAGCGGGGAATACACCCGCGGACAGTTCTTC,CASSGEYTRGQFF
TRBV12-3/TRBV12-4,many,TRBJ1-4,TRBD1,15,TGTGCCAGCAGGGAAGGGGGCGGCGAGGATGAAAAACTGTTTTTT,CASREGGGEDEKLFF
TRBV12-3/TRBV12-4,-,TRBJ2-2,-,14,TGTGCCAGCAGTTCGGGACTGAACACCGGGGAGCTGTTTTTT,CASSSGLNTGELFF
TRBV29-1,many,TRBJ2-2,TRBD1,14,TGCAGCGCGAGGACAGGGGGCGCCCCCGGGGAGCTGTTTTTT,CSARTGGAPGELFF
TRBV20-1,many,TRBJ1-1,-,15,TGCAGTGCTTCGTATTTTGGGGGGGGTGGCACTGAAGCTTTCTTT,CSASYFGGGGTEAFF
TRBV5-1,many,TRBJ1-2,-,14,TGCGCCAGCAGCTTGGAGGCCGCGCACTATGGCTACACCTTC,CASSLEAAHYGYTF
TRBV20-1,-,TRBJ2-5,TRBD1,14,TGCAGTGCTAGAGATTCGGGACAGGGGGAGACCCAGTACTTC,CSARDSGQGETQYF
TRBV2,-,TRBJ2-1,TRBD2,12,TGTGCCAGCAAGCGGGGAGACAATGAGCAGTTCTTC,CASKRGDNEQFF
TRBV12-3/TRBV12-4,few,TRBJ1-1,-,14,TGTGCCAGCAGCCCCTGGGGGGCCAGTACTGAAGCTTTCTTT,CASSPWGASTEAFF
TRBV28,many,TRBJ2-2,TRBD2,13,TGTGCCAGCAGTAGCAGCGGGAGGAGGGAGCTGTTTTTT,CASSSSGRRELFF
TRBV20-1,few,TRBJ1-2,TRBD1,13,TGCAGTGCTAGAGATCTGGACAGGGGCGGCTACACCTTC,CSARDLDRGGYTF
TRBV19,many,TRBJ1-2,-,14,TGTGCCAGTAATAAGGGAACTGCTAATTATGGCTACACCTTC,CASNKGTANYGYTF
TRBV10-3,-,TRBJ1-3,-,12,TGTGCCAAGCGAGACTCTGGAAACACCATATATTTT,CAKRDSGNTIYF
TRBV5-1,many,TRBJ2-2,-,14,TGCGCCAGCAGCCCTACCGACTTGGGCGGGGAGCTGTTTTTT,CASSPTDLGGELFF
TRBV19,-,TRBJ2-1,TRBD2,15,TGTGCCAGCGCCACACTAGCGGGTCCCTATAATGAGCAGTTCTTC,CASATLAGPYNEQFF
TRBV13,many,TRBJ2-3,TRBD2,21,TGTGCCAGCAGGCCCAATCCCTTCGGACTAGCGGGACCTACTAGCACAGATACGCAGTATTTT,CASRPNPFGLAGPTSTDTQYF
TRBV7-3,many,TRBJ2-1,-,13,TGTGCCAGCAGCTTAACCCGAAACAATGAGCAGTTCTTC,CASSLTRNNEQFF
TRBV28,many,TRBJ1-1,-,12,TGTGCCAGCAGTTTAGCACAGGGTGAAGCTTTCTTT,CASSLAQGEAFF
TRBV5-1,many,TRBJ2-5,-,18,TGCGCCAGCAGCTTGACCGCGAGAATCCAAGGGGGGCAAGAGACCCAGTACTTC,CASSLTARIQGGQETQYF
TRBV9,many,TRBJ2-5,TRBD1,16,TGTGCCAGCAGCTCAAGCATAGGACAGGGGATAGAGACCCAGTACTTC,CASSSSIGQGIETQYF
TRBV5-1,-,TRBJ1-2,TRBD1,15,TGCGCCAGCAGCTTGGCGACTCTGGGACAGGCGAGCTACACCTTC,CASSLATLGQASYTF
TRBV4-1,many,TRBJ2-3,-,15,TGCGCCAGCAGCCAAGATAGGCTGGGGACAGATACGCAGTATTTT,CASSQDRLGTDTQYF
TRBV11-1,many,TRBJ1-1,TRBD1,15,TGTGCCAGCAGCTTACGGGACAGGGGGAAACCTCAAGCTTTCTTT,CASSLRDRGKPQAFF
TRBV7-9,many,TRBJ2-1,-,15,TGTGCCAGCCGTATAGGGCGGACCTCCTACAATGAGCAGTTCTTC,CASRIGRTSYNEQFF
TRBV29-1,many,TRBJ2-3,-,12,TGCAGCGCTAACACAGCCTCCGCGCAGGAGTATTTT,CSANTASAQEYF
TRBV5-1,many,TRBJ2-1,TRBD2,14,TGCGCCAGCGCCAGGACTAGCGGAGATAATGAGCAGTTCTTC,CASARTSGDNEQFF
TRBV29-1,many,TRBJ2-5,-,13,TGCAGCGTTGAAGGGACTCCACAAGAGACCCAGTACTTC,CSVEGTPQETQYF
TRBV20-1,few,TRBJ2-3,-,12,TGCAGTGCACCTCCCCAGGGGGATACGCAGTATTTT,CSAPPQGDTQYF
TRBV20-1,many,TRBJ2-5,TRBD2,16,TGCAGTGCTAACTCCGGACTAGCGGGCCCCCAAGAGACCCAGTACTTC,CSANSGLAGPQETQYF
TRBV11-2,many,TRBJ2-3,-,15,TGTGCCAGCAGCACCGTGGGGCGCCCCACGGATACGCAGTATTTT,CASSTVGRPTDTQYF
TRBV27,many,TRBJ1-5,-,13,TGTGCCAGCAGCTACCGGGGCCAACAGCCCCAGCATTTT,CASSYRGQQPQHF
TRBV27,many,TRBJ1-2,TRBD1,15,TGTGCCAGCAGGCGACCGGGACAGGGGGATTCTGGCTACACCTTC,CASRRPGQGDSGYTF
TRBV12-3/TRBV12-4,many,TRBJ2-7,-,14,TGTGCCAGCAGTCTCCAGACAGTTAGGGGCGAGCAGTACTTC,CASSLQTVRGEQYF
TRBV5-1,many,TRBJ2-1,TRBD2,15,TGCGCCAGCAGCTTCTCTGGACGGGAGGGCAATGAGCAGTTCTTC,CASSFSGREGNEQFF
TRBV10-3,many,TRBJ2-1,TRBD2,16,TGTGCCATCAGTGAGAAAACTAGCGGAGTCTACAATGAGCAGTTCTTC,CAISEKTSGVYNEQFF
TRBV11-3,few,TRBJ2-3,-,16,TGTGCCAGCAGCTTAGATGAAGGGTTTCGGGCTGATACGCAGTATTTT,CASSLDEGFRADTQYF
TRBV11-2,many,TRBJ2-1,-,15,TGTGCCAGCAGCTTAGGGACTAACGCAAACAATGAGCAGTTCTTC,CASSLGTNANNEQFF
TRBV5-1,-,TRBJ1-1,-,13,TGCGCCAGCAGCTGGCAGCTGAACACTGAAGCTTTCTTT,CASSWQLNTEAFF